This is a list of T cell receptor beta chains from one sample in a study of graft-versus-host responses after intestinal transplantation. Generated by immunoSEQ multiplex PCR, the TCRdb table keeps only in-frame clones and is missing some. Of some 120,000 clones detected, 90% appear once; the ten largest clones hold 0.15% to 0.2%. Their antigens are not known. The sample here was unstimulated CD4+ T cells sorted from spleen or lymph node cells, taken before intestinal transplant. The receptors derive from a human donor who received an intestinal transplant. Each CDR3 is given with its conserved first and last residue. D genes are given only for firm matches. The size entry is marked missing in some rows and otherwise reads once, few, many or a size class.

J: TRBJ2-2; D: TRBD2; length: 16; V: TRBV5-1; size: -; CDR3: CASSLASSGNTGELFF; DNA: TGCGCCAGCAGCTTGGCGTCTAGCGGAAACACCGGGGAGCTGTTTTTT
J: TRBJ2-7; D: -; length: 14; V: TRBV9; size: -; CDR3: CASSGVADSYEQYF; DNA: TGTGCCAGCAGCGGGGTAGCCGACTCCTACGAGCAGTACTTC
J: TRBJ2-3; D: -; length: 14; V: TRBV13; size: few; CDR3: CASSDKRGPDTQYF; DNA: TGTGCCAGCAGTGACAAACGAGGGCCAGATACGCAGTATTTT
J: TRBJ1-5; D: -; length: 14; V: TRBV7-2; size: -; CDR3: CASSLSAGNQPQHF; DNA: TGTGCCAGCAGCTTATCAGCGGGGAATCAGCCCCAGCATTTT
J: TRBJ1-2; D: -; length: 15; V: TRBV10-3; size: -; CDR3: CAIGGALLPENGYTF; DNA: TGTGCCATCGGGGGGGCTTTGCTACCGGAGAATGGCTACACCTTC
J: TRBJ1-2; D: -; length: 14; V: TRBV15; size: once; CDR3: CATSRGLDSSSYTF; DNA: TGTGCCACCAGCAGAGGTTTGGACAGTTCCAGCTACACCTTC
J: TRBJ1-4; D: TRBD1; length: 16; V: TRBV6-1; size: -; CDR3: CASSDQGVATNEKLFF; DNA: TGTGCCAGCAGTGACCAGGGGGTGGCAACTAATGAAAAACTGTTTTTT
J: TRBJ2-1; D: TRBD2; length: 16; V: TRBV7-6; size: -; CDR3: CASSLARASGGNEQFF; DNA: TGTGCCAGCAGCTTAGCGCGGGCTAGCGGAGGCAATGAGCAGTTCTTC
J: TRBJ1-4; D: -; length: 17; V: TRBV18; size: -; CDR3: CASSPSVQGSGNEKLFF; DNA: TGTGCCAGCTCACCAAGCGTACAGGGTTCGGGGAATGAAAAACTGTTTTTT
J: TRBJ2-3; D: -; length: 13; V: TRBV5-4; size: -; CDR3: CASSLFQEDTQYF; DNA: TGTGCCAGCAGCTTGTTTCAGGAAGATACGCAGTATTTT
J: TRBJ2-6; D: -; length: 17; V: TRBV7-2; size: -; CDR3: CASSLDGRGTGANVLTF; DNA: TGTGCCAGCAGCTTAGATGGCAGGGGAACCGGGGCCAACGTCCTGACTTTC
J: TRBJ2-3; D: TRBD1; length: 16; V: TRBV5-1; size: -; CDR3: CASSYLTGTITDTQYF; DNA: TGCGCCAGCAGCTACCTGACAGGGACGATCACAGATACGCAGTATTTT
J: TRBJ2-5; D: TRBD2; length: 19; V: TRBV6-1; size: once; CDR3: CASSVVTLRPSGRRETQYF; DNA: TGTGCCAGCAGTGTAGTAACCCTTAGGCCTAGCGGGAGGAGAGAGACCCAGTACTTC
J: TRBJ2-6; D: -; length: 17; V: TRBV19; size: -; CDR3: CASSKSQGRSGANVLTF; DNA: TGTGCCAGTTCTAAATCTCAGGGGCGTTCGGGGGCCAACGTCCTGACTTTC
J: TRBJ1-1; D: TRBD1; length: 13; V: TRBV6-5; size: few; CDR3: CASSDRGEAEAFF; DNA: TGTGCCAGCAGCGACAGGGGGGAGGCTGAAGCTTTCTTT
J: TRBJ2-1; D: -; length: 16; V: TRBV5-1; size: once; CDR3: CASSLAAVSSYNEQFF; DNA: TGCGCCAGCAGCTTGGCCGCGGTTAGCTCCTACAATGAGCAGTTCTTC
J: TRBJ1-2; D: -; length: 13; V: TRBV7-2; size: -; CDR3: CASSRPGAYGYTF; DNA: TGTGCCAGCAGCCGGCCAGGGGCCTATGGCTACACCTTC
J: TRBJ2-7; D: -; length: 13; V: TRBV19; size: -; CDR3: CASSSSRLGEQYF; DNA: TGTGCCAGTAGTTCGTCGAGACTCGGCGAGCAGTACTTC
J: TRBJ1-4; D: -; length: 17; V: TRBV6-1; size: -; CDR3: CASSDSRGLRGNEKLFF; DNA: TGTGCCAGCAGTGATTCCCGTGGGCTAAGGGGGAATGAAAAACTGTTTTTT
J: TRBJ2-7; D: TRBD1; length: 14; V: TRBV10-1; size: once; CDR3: CASSGTGGLYEQYF; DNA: TGCGCCAGCAGTGGGACAGGGGGCTTGTACGAGCAGTACTTC
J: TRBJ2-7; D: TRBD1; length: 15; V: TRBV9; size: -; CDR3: CASSPRDRGSYEQYF; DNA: TGTGCCAGCAGCCCTCGGGACAGGGGGTCCTACGAGCAGTACTTC
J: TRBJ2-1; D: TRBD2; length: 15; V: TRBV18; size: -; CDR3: CASSPTSGGFNEQFF; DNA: TGTGCCAGCTCCCCGACTAGCGGGGGGTTCAATGAGCAGTTCTTC
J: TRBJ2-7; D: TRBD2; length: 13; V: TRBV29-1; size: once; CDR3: CSVGSGGAYEQYF; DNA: TGCAGCGTTGGGAGCGGGGGGGCTTACGAGCAGTACTTC
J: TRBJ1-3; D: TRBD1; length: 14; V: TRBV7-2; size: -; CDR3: CASSLLGQGNTIYF; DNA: TGTGCCAGCAGCTTATTGGGACAGGGAAACACCATATATTTT
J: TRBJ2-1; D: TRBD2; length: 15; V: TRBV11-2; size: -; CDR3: CASSYRGTRGYEQFF; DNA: TGTGCCAGCAGTTATAGGGGGACTAGGGGCTATGAGCAGTTCTTC
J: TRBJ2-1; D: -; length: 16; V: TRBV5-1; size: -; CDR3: CASSLAGRPRLDEQFF; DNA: TGCGCCAGCAGCTTGGCTGGGCGTCCCCGGCTGGATGAGCAGTTCTTC
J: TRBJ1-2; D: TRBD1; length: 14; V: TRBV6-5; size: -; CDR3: CASSYRDRDYGYTF; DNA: TGTGCCAGCAGTTACCGGGACAGGGACTATGGCTACACCTTT
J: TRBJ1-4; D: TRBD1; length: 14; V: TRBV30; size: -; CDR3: CAWRRQGRAEKLFF; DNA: TGTGCCTGGAGGCGACAGGGGAGGGCTGAAAAACTGTTTTTT
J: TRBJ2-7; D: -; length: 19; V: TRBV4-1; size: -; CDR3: CASSSWDRRGAGPSYEQYF; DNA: TGCGCCAGCAGCTCCTGGGACAGGAGAGGAGCGGGACCGTCCTACGAGCAGTACTTC
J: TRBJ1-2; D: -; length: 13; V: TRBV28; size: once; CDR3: CASSLGGGYGYTF; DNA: TGTGCCAGCAGTTTGGGAGGGGGATATGGCTACACCTTC
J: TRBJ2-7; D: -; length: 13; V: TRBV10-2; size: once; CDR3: CASSGGQVYEQYF; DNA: TGCGCCAGCAGTGGGGGCCAAGTCTACGAGCAGTACTTC
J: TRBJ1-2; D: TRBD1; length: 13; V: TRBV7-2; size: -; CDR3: CASSPRQGGGYTF; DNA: TGTGCCAGCAGCCCCCGGCAGGGGGGTGGCTACACCTTC
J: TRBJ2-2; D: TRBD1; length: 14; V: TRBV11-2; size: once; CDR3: CASSFSRGIGELFF; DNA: TGTGCCAGCAGCTTCAGCAGGGGGATCGGGGAGCTGTTTTTT
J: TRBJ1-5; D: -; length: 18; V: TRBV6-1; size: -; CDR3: CASSEVIGSRVSNQPQHF; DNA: TGTGCCAGCAGTGAAGTCATCGGCAGTCGGGTCAGCAATCAGCCCCAGCATTTT
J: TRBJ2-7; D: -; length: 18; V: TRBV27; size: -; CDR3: CASSLGPPGFPIIYEQYF; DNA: TGTGCCAGCAGTTTAGGACCCCCAGGGTTCCCGATAATCTACGAGCAGTACTTC
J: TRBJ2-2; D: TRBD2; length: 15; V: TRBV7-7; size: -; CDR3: CASSPSGSGTGELFF; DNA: TGTGCCAGCAGTCCCAGCGGGAGTGGCACCGGGGAGCTGTTTTTT
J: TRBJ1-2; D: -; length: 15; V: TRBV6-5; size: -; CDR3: CASSTPRLSNYGYTF; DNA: TGTGCCAGCTCCACCCCGAGGCTGAGCAACTATGGCTACACCTTC
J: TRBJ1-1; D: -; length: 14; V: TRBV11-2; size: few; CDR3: CASSYWGPGTEAFF; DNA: TGTGCCAGCAGCTATTGGGGGCCGGGGACTGAAGCTTTCTTT
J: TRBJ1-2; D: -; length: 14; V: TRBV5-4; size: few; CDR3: CASSWGGDRYGYTF; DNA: TGTGCCAGCAGCTGGGGGGGGGACCGCTATGGCTACACCTTC
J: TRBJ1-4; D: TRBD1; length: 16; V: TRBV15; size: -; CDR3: CATSRDRTGVDEKLFF; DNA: TGTGCCACCAGCAGAGACCGGACAGGGGTGGATGAAAAACTGTTTTTT
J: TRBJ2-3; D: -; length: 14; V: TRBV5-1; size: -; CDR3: CASSLGANTDTQYF; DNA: TGCGCCAGCAGCTTGGGGGCCAACACAGATACGCAGTATTTT
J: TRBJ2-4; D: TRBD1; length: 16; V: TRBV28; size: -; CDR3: CASSYQGAGAKNIQYF; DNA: TGTGCCAGCAGTTATCAGGGGGCCGGAGCCAAAAACATTCAGTACTTC